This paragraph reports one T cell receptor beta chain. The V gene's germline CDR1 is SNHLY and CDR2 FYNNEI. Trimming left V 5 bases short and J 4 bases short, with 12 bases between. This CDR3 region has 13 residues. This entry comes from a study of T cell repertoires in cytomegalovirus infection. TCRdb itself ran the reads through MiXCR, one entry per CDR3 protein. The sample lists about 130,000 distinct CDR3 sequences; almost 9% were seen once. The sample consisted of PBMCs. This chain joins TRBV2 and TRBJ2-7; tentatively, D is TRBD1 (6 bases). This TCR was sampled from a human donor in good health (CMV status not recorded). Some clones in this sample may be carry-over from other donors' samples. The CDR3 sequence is CASSSRGRYEQYF. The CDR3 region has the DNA TGTGCCAGCAGTTCCAGGGGCCGATACGAGCAGTACTTC.